The clone carrying this TCR beta chain was recorded a few times. The sample comes from a study of blood T cell repertoires in COVID-19. Study information: The cDNA or gDNA used as material had been derived from T cells, B-cell-depleted T cells, or PBMCs.

Germline V gene lookup returns CDR1 LGHNA and CDR2 YNFKEQ. The V end lost 0 bases, the J end lost 0 bases, and 14 bases lay between the germline ends. The CDR3 consists of 18 residues. Method: immunoSEQ multiplex PCR; TCRdb's copy keeps in-frame clones and lacks some. Of about 98,000 clones listed, nearly 90% are singletons. Sequences were obtained from peripheral blood. This clonotype was sampled from a man between 65 and 79 years old with acute or convalescent COVID-19. The rearrangement links TRBV4-2 to TRBJ1-4; TRBD1 might be the D (5 bases). CDR3 residues: CASSQEWGRGATNEKLFF. Written as DNA, the CDR3 is TGTGCCAGCAGCCAAGAGTGGGGCAGAGGAGCAACTAATGAAAAACTGTTTTTT.